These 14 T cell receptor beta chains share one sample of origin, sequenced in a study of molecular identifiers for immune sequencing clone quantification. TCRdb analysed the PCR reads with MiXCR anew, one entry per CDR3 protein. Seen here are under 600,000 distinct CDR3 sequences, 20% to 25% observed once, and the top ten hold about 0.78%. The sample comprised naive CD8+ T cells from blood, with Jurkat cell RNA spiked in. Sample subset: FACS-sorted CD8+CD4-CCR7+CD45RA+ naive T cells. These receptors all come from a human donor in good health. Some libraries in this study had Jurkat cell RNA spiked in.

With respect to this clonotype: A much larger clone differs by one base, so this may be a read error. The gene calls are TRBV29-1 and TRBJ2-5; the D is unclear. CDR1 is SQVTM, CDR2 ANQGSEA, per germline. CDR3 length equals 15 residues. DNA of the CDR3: TGCGGCGTTGAACGCCCCAACGTTGTCGGGGAGACCCAGTACTTC. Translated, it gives CGVERPNVVGETQYF. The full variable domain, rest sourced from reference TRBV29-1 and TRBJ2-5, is SAVISQKPSRDICQRGTSLTIQCQVDSQVTMMFWYRQQPGQSLTLIATANQGSEATYESGFVIDKFPISRPNLTFSTLTVSNMSPEDSSIYLCGVERPNVVGETQYFGPGTRLLVL.

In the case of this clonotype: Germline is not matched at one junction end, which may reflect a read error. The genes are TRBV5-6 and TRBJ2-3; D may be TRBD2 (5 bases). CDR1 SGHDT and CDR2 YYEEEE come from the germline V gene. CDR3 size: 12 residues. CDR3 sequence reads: CACSWTPDTQYF. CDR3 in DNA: TGTGCCTGCAGCTGGACTCCAGATACGCAGTATTTT.

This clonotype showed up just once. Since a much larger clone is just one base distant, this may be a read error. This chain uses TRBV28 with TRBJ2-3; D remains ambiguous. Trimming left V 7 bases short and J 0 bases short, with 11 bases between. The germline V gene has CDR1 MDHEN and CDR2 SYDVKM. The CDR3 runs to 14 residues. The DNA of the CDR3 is TGTGCCAGCACTGAGACCGCTAGCACAGATACGCAGTATTTT. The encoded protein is CASTETASTDTQYF.

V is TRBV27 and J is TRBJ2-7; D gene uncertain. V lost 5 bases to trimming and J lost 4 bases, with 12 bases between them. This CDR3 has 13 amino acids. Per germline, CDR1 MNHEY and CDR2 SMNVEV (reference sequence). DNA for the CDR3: TGTGCCAGCAGTATTACGAAGGGATACGAGCAGTACTTC. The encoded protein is CASSITKGYEQYF.

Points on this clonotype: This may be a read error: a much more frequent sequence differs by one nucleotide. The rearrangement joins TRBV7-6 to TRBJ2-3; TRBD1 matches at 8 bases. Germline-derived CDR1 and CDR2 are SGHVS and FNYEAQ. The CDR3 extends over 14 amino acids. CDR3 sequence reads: CASSYGTGGDSQYF. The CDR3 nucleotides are TGTGCCAGCAGCTACGGGACAGGAGGAGATTCGCAGTATTTT.

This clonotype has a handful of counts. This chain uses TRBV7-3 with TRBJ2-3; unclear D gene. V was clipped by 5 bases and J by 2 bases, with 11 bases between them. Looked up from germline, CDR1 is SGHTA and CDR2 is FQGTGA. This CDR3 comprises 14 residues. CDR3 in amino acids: CASSTIQDTDTQYF. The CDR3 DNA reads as TGTGCCAGCAGCACCATTCAAGACACAGATACGCAGTATTTT.

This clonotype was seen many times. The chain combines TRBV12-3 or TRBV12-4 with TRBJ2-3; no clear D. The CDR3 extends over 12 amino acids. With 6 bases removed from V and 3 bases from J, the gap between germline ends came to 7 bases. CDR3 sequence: CASSGLTDTQYF. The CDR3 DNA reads TGTGCCAGCAGCGGGTTAACAGATACGCAGTATTTT.

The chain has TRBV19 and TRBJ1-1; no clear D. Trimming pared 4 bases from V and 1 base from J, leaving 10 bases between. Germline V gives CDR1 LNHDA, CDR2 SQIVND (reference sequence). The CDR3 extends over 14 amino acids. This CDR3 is CASSTLDSNTEAFF. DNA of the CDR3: TGTGCCAGTAGTACCCTCGACTCGAACACTGAAGCTTTCTTT. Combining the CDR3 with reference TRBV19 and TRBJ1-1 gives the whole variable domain DGGITQSPKYLFRKEGQNVTLSCEQNLNHDAMYWYRQDPGQGLRLIYYSQIVNDFQKGDIAEGYSVSREKKESFPLTVTSAQKNPTAFYLCASSTLDSNTEAFFGQGTRLTVV.

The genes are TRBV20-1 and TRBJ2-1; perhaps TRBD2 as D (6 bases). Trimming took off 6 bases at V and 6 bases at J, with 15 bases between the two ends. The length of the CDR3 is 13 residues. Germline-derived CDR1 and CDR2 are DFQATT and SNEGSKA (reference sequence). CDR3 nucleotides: TGCAGTGCGCGGGACTTGACTACCAATGAGCAGTTCTTC. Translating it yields CSARDLTTNEQFF.

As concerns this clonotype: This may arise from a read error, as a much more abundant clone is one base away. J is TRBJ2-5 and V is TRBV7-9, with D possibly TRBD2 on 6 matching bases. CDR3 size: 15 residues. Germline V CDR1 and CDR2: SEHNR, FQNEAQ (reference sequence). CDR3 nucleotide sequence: TGTGCCAGCAGCCTGGGATACGGGACTCAAGAGACCCAGTGCTTC. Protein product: CASSLGYGTQETQCF.

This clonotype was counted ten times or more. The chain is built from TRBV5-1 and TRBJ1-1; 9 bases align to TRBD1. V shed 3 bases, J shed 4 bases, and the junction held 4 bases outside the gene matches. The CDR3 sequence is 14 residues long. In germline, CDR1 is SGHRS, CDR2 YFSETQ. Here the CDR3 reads CASSSTGGPTEAFF. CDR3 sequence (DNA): TGCGCCAGCAGCTCGACAGGGGGTCCCACTGAAGCTTTCTTT.

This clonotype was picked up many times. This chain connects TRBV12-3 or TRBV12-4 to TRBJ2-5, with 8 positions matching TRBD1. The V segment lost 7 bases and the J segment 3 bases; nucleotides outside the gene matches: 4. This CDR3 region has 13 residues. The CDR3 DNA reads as TGTGCCAGCACCCTGACAGGGGAAGAGACCCAGTACTTC. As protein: CASTLTGEETQYF.

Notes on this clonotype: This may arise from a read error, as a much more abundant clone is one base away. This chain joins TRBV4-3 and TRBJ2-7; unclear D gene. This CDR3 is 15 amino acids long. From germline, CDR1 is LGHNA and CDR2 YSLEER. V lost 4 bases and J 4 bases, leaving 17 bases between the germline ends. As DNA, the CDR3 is TGCGCCAGCAGCCGAGATCTCAGCGTGGTGTACGAGCAGTACTTC. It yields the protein CASSRDLSVVYEQYF.

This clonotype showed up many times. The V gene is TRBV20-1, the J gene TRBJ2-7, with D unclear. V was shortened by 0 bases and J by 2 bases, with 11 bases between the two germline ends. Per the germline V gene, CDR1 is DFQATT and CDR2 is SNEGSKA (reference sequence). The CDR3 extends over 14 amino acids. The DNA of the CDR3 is TGCAGTGCTAGAGATAGGGCCACGACCTACGAGCAGTACTTC. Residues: CSARDRATTYEQYF.